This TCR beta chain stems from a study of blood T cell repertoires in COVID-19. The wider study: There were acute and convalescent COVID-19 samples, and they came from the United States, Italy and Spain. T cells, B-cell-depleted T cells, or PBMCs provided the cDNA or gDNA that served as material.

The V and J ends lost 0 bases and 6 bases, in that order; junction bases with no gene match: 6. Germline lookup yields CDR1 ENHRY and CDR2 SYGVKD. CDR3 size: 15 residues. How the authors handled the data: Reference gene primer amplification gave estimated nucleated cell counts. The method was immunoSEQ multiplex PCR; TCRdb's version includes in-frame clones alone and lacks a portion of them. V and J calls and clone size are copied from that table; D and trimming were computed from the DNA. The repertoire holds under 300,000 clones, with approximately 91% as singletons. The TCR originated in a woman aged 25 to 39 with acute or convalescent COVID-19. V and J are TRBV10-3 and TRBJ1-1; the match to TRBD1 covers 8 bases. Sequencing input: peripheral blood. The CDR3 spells CAISESGRGPPEAFF. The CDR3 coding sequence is TGTGCCATCAGTGAGTCGGGCAGGGGGCCCCCTGAAGCTTTCTTT.